This T cell receptor (beta chain) stems from a study of CD8+ T cells in alopecia areata (dated by TCRdb to about 2018). With respect to the entire study: The treated patients took part in an open-label pilot trial in which moderate-to-severe alopecia areata was treated with oral tofacitinib at 5 to 10 mg twice daily. Patients stayed on tofacitinib for 6 to 18 months and then had 6 months of follow-up off drug so that delayed response and recurrence could be assessed. For the treated patients, the SALT score, which quantifies what percentage of scalp surface area is affected, served as the measure of disease severity. In both human patients and the C3H/HeJ mouse model, the study applied high-throughput TCRbeta sequencing to look at T cell clonal expansion in alopecia areata. On the human side, TCRbeta sequencing was run on scalp tissue and on sorted CD4+ and CD8+ peripheral blood T cells from healthy controls and from alopecia areata patients with either patchy or totalis/universalis disease. Biopsies were taken from tofacitinib-treated patients at baseline and at 4 and 24 weeks of treatment, and a later scalp biopsy was taken in several of the tofacitinib-treated patients. Clonality in the scalp was compared among normal scalp (n=4), patchy alopecia areata scalp (n=8), and alopecia totalis/universalis scalp (n=8). RNA was extracted with the PAXgene miRNA kit for fixed scalp, the miRNeasy kit for PBMCs, and the RNeasy kit for mouse skin. Amplification of TCRbeta CDR3 regions was done by immunoSEQ multiplex PCR using 35 Vbeta forward primers and 13 Jbeta reverse primers. Results the study describes overall, beyond this receptor: Because the treated cohort was small and had just a single nonresponder, larger studies are needed to establish links between baseline CD8+ expansion and response. Compared with mice, TCR sequences shared between patients were less clear, possibly partly because of HLA diversity across the patient population. Many expanded lesional clones persisted in scalp and blood during tofacitinib treatment, which may partly explain relapse after stopping treatment. Scalp clonality and the number of expanded CD8+ clones among the top 100 scalp clones were significantly decreased by tofacitinib. Compared with normal scalp, lesional scalp, particularly in alopecia totalis/universalis, had higher clonality and more expanded CD8+ clones, which suggests antigenic drive. Unlike mouse skin, which is dominated by gammadelta T cells, normal human skin has resident alphabeta T cells that are also sequenced, and this complicates analysis of the scalp TCR repertoire.

The intended sense of this specimen's treatment or condition label: oral pan-JAK inhibitor, 5-10 mg twice daily. Lesional scalp punch biopsies and peripheral blood were collected from alopecia areata patients. PBMCs were isolated by density centrifugation and stained for CD3, CD4 and CD8, and CD4+ and CD8+ T cells were sorted on a FACSAria. This clone was seen more than once but under ten times. Its antigen remains undetermined. Within one base of it there is no much larger clone, and no base qualities were kept. The library was built by means of the immunoSEQ multiplex PCR assay. To provide template for TCR sequencing, every sample had RNA extracted and reverse transcribed into cDNA. First-strand cDNA was synthesized using SuperScript III with a 2:1 mix of oligo-dT and random hexamers. A synthetic immune receptor repertoire was used to assess amplification bias, and residual bias was removed computationally. In the paper's pipeline: Raw reads were preprocessed to remove errors, and CDR3 was defined according to IMGT conventions as the region from the conserved cysteine to phenylalanine. Clonality was computed as 1 minus the Shannon entropy, with the entropy normalized by log2 of the number of productive unique TCRs. Scalp TCRbeta sequences were cross-referenced with sorted blood CD4 and CD8 repertoires so that the CD4 or CD8 identity of scalp clones could be inferred. Entries here come from immuneACCESS through TCRdb and include only in-frame sequences with V and J called. Some clones fail to appear in such tables; in the studies checked, an unresolved V gene covers under half of the shortfall, and the cause of the remainder is unknown. That table supplies the V and J calls and clone size; D and trimming were determined from the DNA. For this sample there are more than 200,000 clones; about 40% appear just once. The biggest ten clones account for over 2.5% of the sample.

Taken from cysteine to phenylalanine, the CDR3 has 13 residues. Just CDR3 DNA is preserved here, 39 bases in frame from base 1. The germline V gene encodes CDR1 SQVTM and CDR2 ANQGSEA. V is pared back by 2 bases and J by 8 bases, with 14 bases lying between the germline termini. The rearrangement combines TRBV29-1 with TRBJ2-3, and the D gene may be TRBD1, 6 bases matching. The input for sequencing was CD4+ T cells sorted from blood, taken at approximately week 37, from a patient treated with tofacitinib. This TCR came from a human donor with alopecia areata. At the DNA level, the sequence is TGCAGCGTTGAACGATTAACAGGGTTTACGCAGTATTTT. The encoded protein is CSVERLTGFTQYF.